This TCR beta chain was observed in a study of shared clonotypes between healthy human individuals. Nashville, Tennessee was home to all donors, each a Caucasian adult. From CD4+ cells came CD45RA+ naive and CD45RA-negative memory subsets. Profiled with immunoSEQ multiplex PCR; TCRdb holds only in-frame clones, not every one. The sample lists about 680,000 clones; 74% were seen once. This TCR derives from a woman aged 25 to 39 in good health. Material: memory CD4+ T cells sorted from blood. This sample's subset: CD45RA-negative fraction.

CDR3 in amino acids: CATGGDDYGYTF. The CDR3 DNA reads TGTGCCACGGGGGGGGACGACTATGGCTACACCTTC. V gene TRBV28 combines with J gene TRBJ1-2, with a weak D call TRBD1 (5 bases). Trimming pared 10 bases from V and 3 bases from J, leaving 12 bases between. The CDR3 has 12 residues. Germline CDR1 MDHEN, CDR2 SYDVKM.